This T cell receptor beta chain was observed in a study of T cells in Graves' hyperthyroidism and ophthalmopathy. TCR beta CDR3 regions were amplified from RNA transcripts. An initial round of RT-PCR targeting the TCR CDR3 relied on the HTBI primer set. TCRdb called the multiplex PCR reads again in MiXCR, with one record for every CDR3 protein. The data hold approximately 530,000 distinct CDR3 sequences, with approximately 15% observed a single time. At least ten counts were recorded for this clonotype. The receptor was derived from a young woman with Graves' hyperthyroidism. Sequenced material: blood.

Here the CDR3 reads CSAPGRGNQPQHF. Here the CDR3 DNA reads TGCAGTGCCCCAGGTAGGGGCAATCAGCCCCAGCATTTT. The rearrangement uses TRBV20-1 and TRBJ1-5, with D unresolved. The V gene's germline CDR1 is DFQATT and CDR2 SNEGSKA (reference sequence). The CDR3 runs to 13 residues. Trimming pared 6 bases from V and 2 bases from J, leaving 11 bases between.